This entry features one TCR beta chain sequence. The antigen it binds to is not known. No much larger clone is present one base from it, and per-base qualities are unavailable. Deletion took 4 bases off V and 2 bases off J, with a span of 9 bases between the germline ends. The CDR1 and CDR2 encoded by the germline V gene are ENHRY and SYGVKD. The CDR3 starts with the cysteine, ends with the phenylalanine, and has 13 residues. Only CDR3 DNA is held: 39 bases, read in frame from base 1. TCR CDR3 regions were amplified from genomic DNA by multiplex PCR using the deep immunoSEQ assay. For each cell subset, the extracted genomic DNA was distributed evenly across all wells of several immunoSEQ 96-well plates, and each plate served as one replicate. For sorted subsets, each replicate PCR was loaded with around 200 ng genomic DNA, equivalent to 30,000 or so T cell genomes. Purified libraries were measured with a Qubit 3.0 fluorometer, size-checked on a Bioanalyzer 2100, and measured again with the KAPA Library Quantification kit. Every immunoSEQ 96-well plate was sequenced on a separate single-read 150-cycle Illumina NextSeq 550 flow cell. The authors processed their data as follows. Because the immunoSEQ output included only junctional sequences and no quality scores, the filtering could not be the same as the filtering used for full-length reads. To assign V/J genes and CDR3, sequences were annotated using PyIR, a Python wrapper for IgBLAST v1.9, with IMGT germline references. Reads were removed for weak V/J assignments (E-value above 1e-6), missing CDR3, stop codons, out-of-frame junctions, or ambiguous translated residues. A V3J clonotype was defined by an identical inferred V gene, J gene, and CDR3 amino acid sequence. Percentage overlap between repertoires was calculated by dividing the number of shared unique clonotypes by the size of the smaller repertoire. Three approaches were used to assess repertoire richness: RTK rarefaction, the Chao1 estimator, and Recon v2.1 estimates of unobserved clonotypes. For all TCRbeta clonotypes obtained by the gDNA method from a handful of donors, generation probabilities were computed with OLGA. This immuneACCESS table, as held by TCRdb, lists in-frame sequences with V and J called but not all clones. Of the missing ones, under half trace to an unresolved V gene in checked studies; the others have no known cause. The V and J calls and clone size are taken from that table; D and trimming were inferred from the DNA. Counted in this sample were 2,500,000 or so clones; more than 80% of them appeared once. The ten largest clones represent over 0.12% of the sample.

Donors were healthy HIV-negative adults with no recently reported acute infections or vaccinations. Every donor was a Caucasian adult residing in Nashville, Tennessee, USA. CD4+ T cells were enriched by magnetic negative selection; naive cells were then positively selected on CD45RA, and the negative fraction formed the memory subset. Blood was obtained by leukapheresis, after which PBMCs were separated by Ficoll-Histopaque density gradient centrifugation and cryopreserved in liquid nitrogen vapor phase. Analytical flow cytometry was used to check the purity and quantity of every magnetically sorted T cell population. Genomic DNA was isolated from each sorted fraction and quantified by UV absorbance on a Nanodrop 2000c. The sample originates from a study of shared clonotypes between healthy human individuals (TCRdb year 2020). About the full investigation: Three men and a couple of women, aged 18 to 49 years, made up the cohort. Libraries were prepared and TCR repertoires were sequenced by different laboratories using diverse techniques, in order to increase sequencing depth and limit assay-specific biases. The study deeply sequenced blood TCR repertoires of five healthy adults to estimate repertoire size and the extent of clonotype sharing between individuals. Each donor's leukapheresis produced roughly between roughly 0.85 and 10 billion PBMCs. For each donor, CD4 naive and CD4 memory were each run on three plates, CD8 naive on two plates, and CD8 memory on one plate.

Overall results and qualifications from the work: Even with the large sequencing depth, rarefaction of the sorted-subset datasets indicated that sequencing was incomplete. Sampling was limited to blood, and TCR repertoires in tissue likely differ from TCR repertoires in blood. The genetic and exposure-history diversity represented was limited by the small number of donors. Naive subsets generally had larger estimated clonotype richness than memory subsets. When four donors were compared, the shared fraction of clonotypes was 5% to 6.5% for naive CD4, 3.5% to 4% for naive CD8, roughly 2.5% for memory CD4, and approximately 0.4% for memory CD8. Pairwise subsampling led to the expectation that sequencing depth would affect the degree of clonotype sharing among donors. Compared with non-shared clonotypes, clonotypes shared by all four sorted-subset donors had higher generation probabilities.

This clonotype originated in a man younger than 30 in good health. Source material: naive CD4+ T cells sorted from blood. According to the study, the label for this sample's cell subset or site signals: CD45RA+ positively selected. This sequence uses TRBV10-3 and TRBJ2-7; the D gene is unclear. The base sequence is TGTGCCATCAGTGTGCCTGCGGCCTACGAGCAGTACTTC. It specifies CAISVPAAYEQYF.